This T cell receptor beta chain stems from a study of post-analysis software for immune sequencing data. Turning to the study itself: Several disease courses (relapsing-remitting, secondary progressive and progressive-relapsing) of multiple sclerosis were included.

Study-level results: Relative to controls, patients with multiple sclerosis showed significantly lower normalized Chao1 diversity. Patients had higher frequencies than controls of five TRBV segments, including TRBV5-6, TRBV5-1 and TRBV20-1. Samples prepared in the same batch strongly co-clustered by F measure.

This CDR3 has 16 amino acids. The germline V and J ends were trimmed by 5 bases and 1 base, with 15 bases remaining between them. From germline, CDR1 is SGHTA and CDR2 FQGNSA. To note about this clonotype: Its antigen is not known.

cDNA libraries of TCR beta carried unique molecular identifiers. T cells numbering roughly 1 to 10 million yielded cDNA molecules that totaled about 500,000. TCRdb passed the PCR reads through MiXCR, listing each CDR3 protein once. The sample includes 500,000 to 600,000 distinct CDR3 sequences, roughly 47% seen only once; the top ten take about 1.5%. J is TRBJ1-5 and V is TRBV7-2; tentatively, D is TRBD1 (6 bases). The clonotype comes from a girl between 10 and 17 years old with multiple sclerosis. What was sequenced was blood. The CDR3 DNA is TGTGCCAGCAGCCCGTACTACGGACAGAGCAATCAGCCCCAGCATTTT. Its translation is CASSPYYGQSNQPQHF.